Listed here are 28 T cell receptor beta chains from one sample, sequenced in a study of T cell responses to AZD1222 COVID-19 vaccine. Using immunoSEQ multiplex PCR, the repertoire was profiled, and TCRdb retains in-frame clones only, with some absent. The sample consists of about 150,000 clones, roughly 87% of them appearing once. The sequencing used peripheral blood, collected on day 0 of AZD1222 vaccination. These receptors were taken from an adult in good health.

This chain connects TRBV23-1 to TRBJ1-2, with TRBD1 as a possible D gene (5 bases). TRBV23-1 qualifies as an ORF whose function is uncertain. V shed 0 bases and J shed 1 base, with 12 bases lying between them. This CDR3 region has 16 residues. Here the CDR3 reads CASSQSGDDFNYGYTF. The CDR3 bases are TGCGCCAGCAGTCAATCCGGGGACGACTTTAACTATGGCTACACCTTC.

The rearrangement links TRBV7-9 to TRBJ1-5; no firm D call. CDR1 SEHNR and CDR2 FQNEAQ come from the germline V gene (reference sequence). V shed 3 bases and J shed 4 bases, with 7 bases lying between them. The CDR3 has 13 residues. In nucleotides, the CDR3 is TGTGCCAGCAGCTTCACCGGTAATCAGCCCCAGCATTTT. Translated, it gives CASSFTGNQPQHF.

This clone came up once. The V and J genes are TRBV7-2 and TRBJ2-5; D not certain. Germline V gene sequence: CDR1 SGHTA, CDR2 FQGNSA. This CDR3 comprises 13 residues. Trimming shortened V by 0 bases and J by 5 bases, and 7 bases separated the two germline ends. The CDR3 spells CASSLASKETQYF. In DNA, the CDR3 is TGTGCCAGCAGCTTAGCTAGCAAGGAGACCCAGTACTTC.

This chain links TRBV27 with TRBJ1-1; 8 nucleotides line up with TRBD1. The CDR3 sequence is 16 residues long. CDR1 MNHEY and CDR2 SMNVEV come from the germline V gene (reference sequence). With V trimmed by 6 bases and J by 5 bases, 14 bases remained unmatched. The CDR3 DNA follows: TGTGCCAGCAGGACTGCGCCAGGGGGCGCGGGGACTGAAGCTTTCTTT. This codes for CASRTAPGGAGTEAFF.

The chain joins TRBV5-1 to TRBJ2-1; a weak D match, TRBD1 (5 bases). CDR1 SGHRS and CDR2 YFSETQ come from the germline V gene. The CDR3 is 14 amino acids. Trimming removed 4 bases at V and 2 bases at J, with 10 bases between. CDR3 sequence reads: CASSPTGTYNEQFF. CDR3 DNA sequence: TGCGCCAGCAGCCCCACAGGTACCTACAATGAGCAGTTCTTC.

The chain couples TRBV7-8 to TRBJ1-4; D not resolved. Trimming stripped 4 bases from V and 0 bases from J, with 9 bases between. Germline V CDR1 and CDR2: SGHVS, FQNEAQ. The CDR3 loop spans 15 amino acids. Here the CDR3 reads CASSSWTSTNEKLFF. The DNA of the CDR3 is TGTGCCAGCAGCTCGTGGACTTCAACTAATGAAAAACTGTTTTTT.

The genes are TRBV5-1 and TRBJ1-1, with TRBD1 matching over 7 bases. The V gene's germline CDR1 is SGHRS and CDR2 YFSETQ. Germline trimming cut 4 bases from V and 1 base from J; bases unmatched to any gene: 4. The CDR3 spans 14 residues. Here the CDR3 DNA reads TGCGCCAGCAGCCCCAGGGGGGGGAACACTGAAGCTTTCTTT. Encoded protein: CASSPRGGNTEAFF. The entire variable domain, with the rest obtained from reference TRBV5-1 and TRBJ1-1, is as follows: KAGVTQTPRYLIKTRGQQVTLSCSPISGHRSVSWYQQTPGQGLQFLFEYFSETQRNKGNFPGRFSGRQFSNSRSEMNVSTLELGDSALYLCASSPRGGNTEAFFGQGTRLTVV.

CDR3 amino acids: CASSLGHPLAKNIQYF. The CDR3 region has the DNA TGCGCCAGCAGCTTGGGACACCCTCTAGCCAAAAACATTCAGTACTTC. This chain joins TRBV5-1 and TRBJ2-4; no clear D. There are 16 residues in the CDR3. V lost 0 bases to trimming and J lost 0 bases, with 10 bases between them. Per the germline V gene, CDR1 is SGHRS and CDR2 is YFSETQ. The whole variable domain, remainder taken from reference TRBV5-1 and TRBJ2-4, is KAGVTQTPRYLIKTRGQQVTLSCSPISGHRSVSWYQQTPGQGLQFLFEYFSETQRNKGNFPGRFSGRQFSNSRSEMNVSTLELGDSALYLCASSLGHPLAKNIQYFGAGTRLSVL.

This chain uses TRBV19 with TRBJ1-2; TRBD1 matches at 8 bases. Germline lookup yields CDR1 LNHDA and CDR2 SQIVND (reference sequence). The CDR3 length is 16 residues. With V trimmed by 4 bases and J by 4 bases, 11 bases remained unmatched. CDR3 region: CASSRPGQATFYGYTF. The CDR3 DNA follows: TGTGCCAGTAGTAGGCCGGGACAGGCGACCTTCTATGGCTACACCTTC.

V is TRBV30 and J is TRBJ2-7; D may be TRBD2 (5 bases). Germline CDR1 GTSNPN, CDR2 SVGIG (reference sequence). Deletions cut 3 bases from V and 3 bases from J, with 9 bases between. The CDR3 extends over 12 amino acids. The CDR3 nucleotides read TGTGCCTGGAGGAAAGGGAGCTACGAGCAGTACTTC. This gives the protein CAWRKGSYEQYF. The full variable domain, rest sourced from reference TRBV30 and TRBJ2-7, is SQTIHQWPATLVQPVGSPLSLECTVEGTSNPNLYWYRQAAGRGLQLLFYSVGIGQISSEVPQNLSASRPQDRQFILSSKKLLLSDSGFYLCAWRKGSYEQYFGPGTRLTVT.

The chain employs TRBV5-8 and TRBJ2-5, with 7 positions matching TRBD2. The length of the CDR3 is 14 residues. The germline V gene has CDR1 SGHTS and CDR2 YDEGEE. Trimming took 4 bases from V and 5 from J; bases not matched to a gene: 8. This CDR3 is CASSRRLASETQYF. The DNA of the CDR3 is TGTGCCAGCAGCCGCCGACTAGCTTCGGAGACCCAGTACTTC.

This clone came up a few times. The CDR3 loop reads CASSYSSQLLSYEQYF. For the CDR3, the DNA is TGTGCCAGCAGTTACTCGAGTCAACTTTTATCCTACGAGCAGTACTTC. This rearrangement joins TRBV6-5 to TRBJ2-7; D gene uncertain. Trimming took 0 bases from V and 1 from J, leaving 13 bases between them. The germline CDR1 and CDR2 sequences are MNHEY and SVGAGI. This CDR3 has 16 amino acids.

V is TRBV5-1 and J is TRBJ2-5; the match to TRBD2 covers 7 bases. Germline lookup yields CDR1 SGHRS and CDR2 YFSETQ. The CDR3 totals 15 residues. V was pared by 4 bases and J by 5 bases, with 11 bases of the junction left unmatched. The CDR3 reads CASSQTGGGRETQYF. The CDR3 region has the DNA TGCGCCAGCAGCCAGACTGGGGGGGGTCGTGAGACCCAGTACTTC.

The CDR3 DNA is TGTGCCAGCCAGTCCGGGACAGGGGTTATAGATACGCAGTATTTT. Encoded protein: CASQSGTGVIDTQYF. The V gene is TRBV14, the J gene TRBJ2-3; 10 bases line up with TRBD1. Germline assignment: CDR1 SGHDN and CDR2 FVKESK. J was trimmed by 5 bases and V by 8 bases; bases with no gene match: 10. The CDR3 is made up of 15 amino acids.

CDR3 DNA sequence: TGTGCCAGCAGTTTAATGGGTTTCGCGGACCTGACTACGAATGAGCAGTTCTTC. It specifies CASSLMGFADLTTNEQFF. The chain joins TRBV28 to TRBJ2-1, with D maybe TRBD2 (5 bases). The ends were cut back, 2 bases at V and 7 bases at J, with 24 bases in the middle. CDR1 is MDHEN and CDR2 is SYDVKM in the germline V gene. The CDR3 is made up of 18 amino acids. Full variable domain (rest looked up from reference TRBV28 and TRBJ2-1): DVKVTQSSRYLVKRTGEKVFLECVQDMDHENMFWYRQDPGLGLRLIYFSYDVKMKEKGDIPEGYSVSREKKERFSLILESASTNQTSMYLCASSLMGFADLTTNEQFFGPGTRLTVL.

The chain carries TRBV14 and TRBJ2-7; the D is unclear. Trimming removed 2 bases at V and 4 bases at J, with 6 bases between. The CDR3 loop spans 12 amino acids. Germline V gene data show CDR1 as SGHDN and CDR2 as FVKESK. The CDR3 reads CASSQRSYEQYF. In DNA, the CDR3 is TGTGCCAGCAGCCAACGCTCTTACGAGCAGTACTTC.

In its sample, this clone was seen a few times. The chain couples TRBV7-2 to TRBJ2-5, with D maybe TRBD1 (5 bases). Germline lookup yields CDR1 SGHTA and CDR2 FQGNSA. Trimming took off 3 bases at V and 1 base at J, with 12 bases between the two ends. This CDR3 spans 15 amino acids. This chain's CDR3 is CASSFGSRVQETQYF. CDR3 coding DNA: TGTGCCAGCAGCTTTGGGTCCAGGGTCCAAGAGACCCAGTACTTC.

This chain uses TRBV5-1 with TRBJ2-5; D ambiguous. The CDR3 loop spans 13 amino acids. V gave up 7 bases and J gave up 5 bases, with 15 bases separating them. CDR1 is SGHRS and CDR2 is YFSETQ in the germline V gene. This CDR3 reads CASEDLVDETQYF. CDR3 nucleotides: TGCGCCAGCGAGGACCTGGTGGATGAGACCCAGTACTTC.

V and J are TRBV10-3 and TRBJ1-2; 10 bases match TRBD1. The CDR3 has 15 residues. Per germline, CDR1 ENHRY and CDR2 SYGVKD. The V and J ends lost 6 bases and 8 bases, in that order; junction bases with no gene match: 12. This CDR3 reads CAIRGAGTGERGYTF. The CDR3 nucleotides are TGTGCCATCAGGGGAGCCGGGACAGGGGAACGAGGCTACACCTTC.

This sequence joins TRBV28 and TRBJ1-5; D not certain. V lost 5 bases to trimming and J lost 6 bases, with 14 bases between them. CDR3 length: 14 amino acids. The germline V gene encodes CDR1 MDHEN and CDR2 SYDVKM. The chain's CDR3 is CASSLDGLGQPQHF. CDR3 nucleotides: TGTGCCAGCAGTCTTGATGGACTGGGTCAGCCCCAGCATTTT.

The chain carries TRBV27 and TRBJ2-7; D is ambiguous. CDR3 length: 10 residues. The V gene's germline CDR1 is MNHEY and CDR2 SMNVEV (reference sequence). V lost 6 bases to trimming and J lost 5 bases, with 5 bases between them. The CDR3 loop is CASRPHEQYF. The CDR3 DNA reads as TGTGCCAGCAGGCCACACGAGCAGTACTTC.

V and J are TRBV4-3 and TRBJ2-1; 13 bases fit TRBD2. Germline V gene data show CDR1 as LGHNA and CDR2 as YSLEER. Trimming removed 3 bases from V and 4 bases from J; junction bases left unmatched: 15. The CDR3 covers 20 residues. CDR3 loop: CASSHFDRTSGSVRYNEQFF. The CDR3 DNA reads TGCGCCAGCAGCCATTTTGACCGGACTAGCGGGAGCGTAAGGTACAATGAGCAGTTCTTC.

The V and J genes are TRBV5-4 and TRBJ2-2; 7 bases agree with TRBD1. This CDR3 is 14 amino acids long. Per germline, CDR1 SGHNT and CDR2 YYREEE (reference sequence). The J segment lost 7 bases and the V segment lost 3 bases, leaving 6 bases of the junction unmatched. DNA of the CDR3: TGTGCCAGCAGCTCACAGGGGTATGGCGGGGAGCTGTTTTTT. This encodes CASSSQGYGGELFF.

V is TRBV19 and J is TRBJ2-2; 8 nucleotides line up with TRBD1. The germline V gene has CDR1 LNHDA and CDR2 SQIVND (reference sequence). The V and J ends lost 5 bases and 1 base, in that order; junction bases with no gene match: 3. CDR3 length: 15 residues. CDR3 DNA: TGTGCCAGTAGTTGGGGGACAGGGAACACCGGGGAGCTGTTTTTT. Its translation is CASSWGTGNTGELFF. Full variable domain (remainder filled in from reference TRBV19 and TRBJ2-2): DGGITQSPKYLFRKEGQNVTLSCEQNLNHDAMYWYRQDPGQGLRLIYYSQIVNDFQKGDIAEGYSVSREKKESFPLTVTSAQKNPTAFYLCASSWGTGNTGELFFGEGSRLTVL.

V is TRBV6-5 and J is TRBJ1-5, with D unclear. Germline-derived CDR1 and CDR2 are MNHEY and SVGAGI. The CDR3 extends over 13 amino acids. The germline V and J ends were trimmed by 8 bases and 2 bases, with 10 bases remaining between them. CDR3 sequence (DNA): TGTGCCAGCGGAAGGGTGGGCAATCAGCCCCAGCATTTT. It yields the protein CASGRVGNQPQHF.

DNA for the CDR3: TGTGCCAGCAGGCGACTAGCGGAAGAGACCCAGTACTTC. This translates into CASRRLAEETQYF. The J gene is TRBJ2-5, the V gene TRBV2; 9 positions match TRBD2. V shed 6 bases, J shed 3 bases, and the junction held 2 bases outside the gene matches. CDR1 and CDR2 (germline): SNHLY, FYNNEI. This CDR3 has 13 residues.

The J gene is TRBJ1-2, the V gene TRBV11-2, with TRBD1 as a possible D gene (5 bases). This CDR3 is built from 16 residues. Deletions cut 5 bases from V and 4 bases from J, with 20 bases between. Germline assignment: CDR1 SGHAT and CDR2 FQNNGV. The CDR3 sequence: CASSPEVGDGFYGYTF. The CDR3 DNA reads TGTGCCAGCAGCCCAGAGGTGGGGGACGGATTCTATGGCTACACCTTC.

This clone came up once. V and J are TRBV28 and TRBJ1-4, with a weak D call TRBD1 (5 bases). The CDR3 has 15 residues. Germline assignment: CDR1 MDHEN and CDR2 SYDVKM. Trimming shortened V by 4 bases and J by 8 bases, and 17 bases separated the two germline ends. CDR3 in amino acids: CASSSAGQGGEKLFF. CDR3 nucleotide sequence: TGTGCCAGCAGTTCCGCCGGGCAGGGAGGGGAAAAACTGTTTTTT.